A single sample is the source of the 19 T cell receptor beta chains below, sequenced in a study of blood T cells in healthy people across ages. A second PCR of 7 to 11 cycles used a sample-barcoded 5' primer and a J-beta primer mix. Each CDR3 protein gets one entry after TCRdb re-called the 5' RACE reads with MiXCR. In the table there are about 590,000 distinct CDR3 sequences, 25% to 30% of which are singletons. Sequencing was carried out using blood. All receptors derive from a woman older than 75 in good health.

The V gene is TRBV7-2, the J gene TRBJ1-2; 8 bases are a match to TRBD1. With 5 bases clipped from V and 12 bases from J, the junction kept 14 bases outside the gene matches. The CDR3 length is 14 residues. Germline assignment: CDR1 SGHTA and CDR2 FQGNSA. CDR3 sequence reads: CASSLSGQGSRNTF. CDR3 DNA: TGTGCCAGCAGCCTATCAGGACAGGGAAGCCGTAACACCTTC.

With regard to this clonotype: A read error may produce the germline difference seen at one junction end. This chain uses TRBV7-2 with TRBJ1-5, with TRBD1 identical over 7 bases. The CDR3 covers 14 residues. Per the germline V gene, CDR1 is SGHTA and CDR2 is FQGNSA. The CDR3, as DNA: TGTGCCGGCAGCTTAAAGACAGGGAATCAGCCCCAGCATTTT. Translated, it gives CAGSLKTGNQPQHF.

In this sample, this clonotype turned up a few times. This chain links TRBV7-2 with TRBJ1-1; D perhaps matches TRBD1 (5 bases). Germline CDR1 is SGHTA and CDR2 is FQGNSA. With 4 bases removed from V and 5 bases from J, the gap between germline ends came to 17 bases. This CDR3 comprises 15 residues. In DNA form, the CDR3 reads TGTGCCAGCAGCTCCAACGGGGGGTCGGGGACTGAAGCTTTCTTT. It encodes CASSSNGGSGTEAFF.

This clonotype was detected once. Sequence at one end of the junction differs from germline and may be a read error. CDR3 loop: CASGLSNPKLAGGRNEQFF. CDR3 DNA sequence: TGTGCCAGCGGTTTATCGAACCCAAAACTAGCGGGGGGAAGGAATGAGCAGTTCTTC. V gene TRBV27 combines with J gene TRBJ2-1; 12 positions agree with TRBD2. This CDR3 comprises 19 residues. The germline V gene has CDR1 MNHEY and CDR2 SMNVEV (reference sequence).

This clonotype appeared many times. The chain recombines TRBV7-2 with TRBJ1-2; D remains unclear. The CDR3 contains 14 residues. Trimming removed 5 bases at V and 3 bases at J, with 13 bases between. Germline V gives CDR1 SGHTA, CDR2 FQGNSA. This chain's CDR3 is CASSLTSTDYGYTF. CDR3 nucleotide sequence: TGTGCCAGCAGCCTGACGTCGACGGACTATGGCTACACCTTC.

The CDR3 nucleotides are TGTGCCTGGCTCTCCGGGCAGTCTAGCACAGATACGCAGTATTTT. Residues: CAWLSGQSSTDTQYF. The chain employs TRBV30 and TRBJ2-3; D ambiguous. The CDR3 covers 15 residues. V was clipped by 5 bases and J by 0 bases, with 15 bases between them. The germline CDR1 and CDR2 sequences are GTSNPN and SVGIG (reference sequence).

Details on this clonotype: At one boundary the junction diverges from the germline segment, which might be a read error. The genes are TRBV4-3 and TRBJ1-5; TRBD2 is a possible D gene (5 bases). The end of the DNA is better explained by TRBJ2-3, so the J call may be wrong. The CDR3 runs 15 residues. The germline V gene has CDR1 LGHNA and CDR2 YSLEER. CDR3 loop: CTSSQGRDSNQPQYF. In nucleotides, the CDR3 is TGCACCAGCAGCCAAGGACGGGATAGCAATCAGCCCCAGTATTTT.

To note about this clonotype: A clone one base away is much larger, so this may be a read error. V is TRBV27 and J is TRBJ2-1; D is undetermined. The CDR3 is made up of 14 amino acids. Germline lookup yields CDR1 MNHEY and CDR2 SMNVEV (reference sequence). The CDR3 loop reads CASRLWLETDEQFF. The CDR3 DNA reads TGTGCCAGCAGGTTATGGCTAGAGACCGATGAGCAGTTCTTC.

This clonotype was seen a few times. V usage is TRBV11-3 and J usage is TRBJ2-1; D tentatively reads TRBD1 or TRBD2 (5 bases each). Germline V lookup: CDR1 SGHNT, CDR2 YENEEA. The CDR3 runs 14 residues. Trimming removed 5 bases from V and 5 bases from J, with 13 bases in between. CDR3 residues: CASSPGTRDNEQFF. In DNA form, the CDR3 reads TGTGCCAGCAGCCCGGGGACCCGAGACAATGAGCAGTTCTTC.

The V and J genes are TRBV20-1 and TRBJ1-1; 8 bases are shared with TRBD1. The CDR3 has 13 amino acids. With V trimmed by 5 bases and J by 5 bases, 7 bases remained unmatched. Per germline, CDR1 DFQATT and CDR2 SNEGSKA (reference sequence). CDR3 loop: CSAGDRGGTEAFF. CDR3 bases: TGCAGTGCTGGCGACAGGGGAGGTACTGAAGCTTTCTTT.

Points on this clonotype: A read error may be the cause here, since a much bigger clone is one base away. The chain links TRBV11-2 to TRBJ1-2, with D perhaps TRBD1 (5 bases). The germline CDR1 and CDR2 sequences are SGHAT and FQNNGV. There are 16 residues in the CDR3. Trimming took 2 bases from V and 6 from J, leaving 19 bases between them. CDR3 amino acids: CASSLLQDRNSHGYTF. CDR3 bases: TGTGCCAGCAGCTTATTACAGGACCGAAACTCCCATGGCTACACCTTC.

This clonotype was counted a few times. J is TRBJ2-7 and V is TRBV7-9; the D is unclear. CDR3 size: 14 residues. CDR1 is SEHNR and CDR2 is FQNEAQ in the germline V gene (reference sequence). V shed 2 bases and J shed 6 bases, with 14 bases lying between them. This chain's CDR3 is CASSLNPGWGEQYF. The DNA of the CDR3 is TGTGCCAGCAGCTTAAATCCCGGGTGGGGCGAGCAGTACTTC.

The chain has TRBV20-1 and TRBJ2-7, with D hard to call. This CDR3 has 14 residues. Germline CDR1 reads DFQATT; CDR2 reads SNEGSKA (reference sequence). V lost 5 bases and J 4 bases, leaving 18 bases between the germline ends. The CDR3 DNA sequence: TGCAGTGCTCGGTGCCCCCTACATGGTTACGAGCAGTACTTC. It translates to CSARCPLHGYEQYF.

Concerning this clonotype: A read error is possible here, since a much larger clone lies one base away. V usage is TRBV29-1 and J usage is TRBJ2-1, with D unclear. The CDR3 runs 12 residues. The V end lost 2 bases, the J end lost 10 bases, and 12 bases lay between the germline ends. The germline V gene has CDR1 SQVTM and CDR2 ANQGSEA. CDR3 coding DNA: TGCAGCGTTGAAAAGGGTACCTACGAGCAGTTCTTC. Amino acids: CSVEKGTYEQFF.

This chain connects TRBV16 to TRBJ1-5; the D is unclear. CDR3 size: 14 residues. The V gene lost 5 bases and the J gene lost 7 bases, with 15 bases spanning the gap. Germline-derived CDR1 and CDR2 are KGHSY and FQNENV. As DNA, the CDR3 is TGTGCCAGCAGCGAGACACGATCTAAACAGCCCCAGCATTTT. Amino acid sequence: CASSETRSKQPQHF.

On this clonotype itself: At one boundary the junction diverges from the germline segment, which might be a read error. The V call is TRBV25-1, the J call TRBJ1-1; 9 bases align to TRBD1. This CDR3 contains 15 residues. The germline V gene has CDR1 MGHDK and CDR2 SYGVNS. CDR3 nucleotide sequence: TGTACCAGCTCCGGGACAGGGCTAGTATCTACTGAAGCTTTCTTT. Encoded protein: CTSSGTGLVSTEAFF.

This clonotype was seen at least ten times. Here the CDR3 reads CAIRGGQGADTQYF. The CDR3 region has the DNA TGTGCCATCAGGGGGGGACAGGGGGCAGATACGCAGTATTTT. The V and J genes are TRBV10-3 and TRBJ2-3, with TRBD1 matching over 11 bases. Germline V lookup: CDR1 ENHRY, CDR2 SYGVKD. V was clipped by 6 bases and J by 4 bases; unmatched bases: 3. This CDR3 region has 14 residues.

This clonotype was seen at least ten times. The chain links TRBV5-6 to TRBJ1-2, with 9 bases aligning to TRBD1. V lost 4 bases to trimming and J lost 5 bases; unmatched junction nucleotides: 3. Germline CDR1 SGHDT, CDR2 YYEEEE. The CDR3 length is 13 residues. This chain's CDR3 is CASSEDRGYGYTF. CDR3 nucleotide sequence: TGTGCCAGCAGCGAGGACAGGGGATATGGCTACACCTTC.

This clonotype has at least ten counts. V is TRBV9 and J is TRBJ2-1; D gene ambiguous. The V gene's germline CDR1 is SGDLS and CDR2 YYNGEE. V was shortened by 0 bases and J by 8 bases, with 6 bases between the two germline ends. CDR3 length: 12 residues. The CDR3 DNA reads as TGTGCCAGCAGCGTAGATGGGGATGAGCAGTTCTTC. Translating gives CASSVDGDEQFF.